These 20 T cell receptor beta chains were all obtained from the same sample, sequenced in a study of blood T cell repertoires in COVID-19. Using immunoSEQ multiplex PCR, the repertoire was profiled, and TCRdb retains in-frame clones only, with some absent. The profile shows roughly 330,000 clones, 65% to 85% of them singletons. Sequencing was carried out using peripheral blood. The receptors originated from a woman in her fifties or sixties with acute or convalescent COVID-19.

This rearrangement joins TRBV9 to TRBJ2-3; D may be TRBD2 (6 bases). V shed 1 base and J shed 6 bases, with 15 bases lying between them. CDR1 is SGDLS, CDR2 YYNGEE, per germline. This CDR3 contains 15 residues. CDR3 loop: CASSVPGTFPDTQYF. The CDR3 DNA reads TGTGCCAGCAGCGTACCGGGGACTTTTCCGGATACGCAGTATTTT. Full variable domain (remainder filled in from reference TRBV9 and TRBJ2-3): DSGVTQTPKHLITATGQRVTLRCSPRSGDLSVYWYQQSLDQGLQFLIQYYNGEERAKGNILERFSAQQFPDLHSELNLSSLELGDSALYFCASSVPGTFPDTQYFGPGTRLTVL.

This rearrangement joins TRBV9 to TRBJ1-5; tentatively, D is TRBD1 (5 bases). Trimming removed 4 bases from V and 3 bases from J, with 14 bases in between. The V gene's germline CDR1 is SGDLS and CDR2 YYNGEE. CDR3 size: 15 residues. The chain's CDR3 is CASSPGGDPNQPQHF. The CDR3 DNA is TGTGCCAGCAGCCCGGGGGGAGACCCCAATCAGCCCCAGCATTTT. The entire variable domain, with the rest obtained from reference TRBV9 and TRBJ1-5, is as follows: DSGVTQTPKHLITATGQRVTLRCSPRSGDLSVYWYQQSLDQGLQFLIQYYNGEERAKGNILERFSAQQFPDLHSELNLSSLELGDSALYFCASSPGGDPNQPQHFGDGTRLSIL.

J is TRBJ2-7 and V is TRBV27; D is ambiguous. Trimming cost V 3 bases and J 0 bases, with 9 bases left between them. The CDR3 spans 14 residues. Germline-derived CDR1 and CDR2 are MNHEY and SMNVEV (reference sequence). For the CDR3, the DNA is TGTGCCAGCAGTTTGCAGGTGAACTCCTACGAGCAGTACTTC. This codes for CASSLQVNSYEQYF.

The rearrangement joins TRBV19 to TRBJ2-4; 7 nucleotides match TRBD1. V lost 6 bases, J lost 5 bases, and 7 bases stayed unmatched. CDR1 and CDR2 (germline): LNHDA, SQIVND (reference sequence). The CDR3 covers 14 residues. The CDR3 sequence: CASSTTGYENIQYF. The DNA of the CDR3 is TGTGCCAGTAGCACGACAGGGTACGAAAACATTCAGTACTTC. The full variable domain, with the rest looked up from reference TRBV19 and TRBJ2-4, is DGGITQSPKYLFRKEGQNVTLSCEQNLNHDAMYWYRQDPGQGLRLIYYSQIVNDFQKGDIAEGYSVSREKKESFPLTVTSAQKNPTAFYLCASSTTGYENIQYFGAGTRLSVL.

The CDR3 bases are TGTGCCAGTGTCCGGGACAGAACCCTTATGGGCAATCAGCCCCAGCATTTT. Translated, it gives CASVRDRTLMGNQPQHF. The chain uses TRBV19 and TRBJ1-5; TRBD1 matches 7 bases. Germline-derived CDR1 and CDR2 are LNHDA and SQIVND (reference sequence). Losses at the gene ends were 8 bases for V and 2 bases for J; bases not matched to a gene: 15. The CDR3 is 17 residues long.

This clone was seen a few times. The V call is TRBV9, the J call TRBJ2-5; no firm D call. Looked up from germline, CDR1 is SGDLS and CDR2 is YYNGEE. Deletions cut 4 bases from V and 2 bases from J, with 6 bases between. This CDR3 has 12 amino acids. In DNA form, the CDR3 reads TGTGCCAGCAGCCCCAATCAAGAGACCCAGTACTTC. Its protein is CASSPNQETQYF.

J is TRBJ2-2 and V is TRBV19; 7 positions agree with TRBD1. Germline V gene lookup returns CDR1 LNHDA and CDR2 SQIVND (reference sequence). This CDR3 spans 16 amino acids. V trimming: 7 bases; J trimming: 5 bases; junction bases outside the gene matches: 13. CDR3 protein: CASTKGASRNTGELFF. The DNA of the CDR3 is TGTGCCAGTACCAAGGGGGCTAGCCGGAATACCGGGGAGCTGTTTTTT.

CDR3 sequence reads: CASSERSGGANEQFF. For the CDR3, the DNA is TGTGCCAGCAGTGAAAGGAGCGGGGGGGCCAATGAGCAGTTCTTC. This sequence joins TRBV2 and TRBJ2-1; 10 bases line up with TRBD2. The length of the CDR3 is 15 residues. Germline V gives CDR1 SNHLY, CDR2 FYNNEI. J was trimmed by 6 bases and V by 2 bases; bases with no gene match: 4. The full variable domain, in which reference TRBV2 and TRBJ2-1 provide the parts outside the CDR3, is EPEVTQTPSHQVTQMGQEVILRCVPISNHLYFYWYRQILGQKVEFLVSFYNNEISEKSEIFDDQFSVERPDGSNFTLKIRSTKLEDSAMYFCASSERSGGANEQFFGPGTRLTVL.

This clone turned up a few times. V and J are TRBV10-1 and TRBJ2-2; D may be TRBD2 (5 bases). With 0 bases removed from V and 11 bases from J, the gap between germline ends came to 10 bases. Germline V gene sequence: CDR1 WNHNN, CDR2 SYGVQD (reference sequence). The CDR3 covers 13 residues. The CDR3, as DNA: TGCGCCAGCAGTGAGTCCCGAGGGCTAGAGCTGTTTTTT. The encoded protein is CASSESRGLELFF.

V gene TRBV5-1 combines with J gene TRBJ2-5, with TRBD2 matching over 11 bases. The CDR3 covers 16 residues. Germline CDR1 is SGHRS and CDR2 is YFSETQ. The J segment lost 4 bases and the V segment lost 5 bases, leaving 10 bases of the junction unmatched. The CDR3 sequence is CASRTSGVSEGETQYF. CDR3 coding DNA: TGCGCCAGCAGGACTAGCGGGGTTTCGGAGGGAGAGACCCAGTACTTC.

The rearrangement links TRBV7-3 to TRBJ2-7, with 9 bases that match TRBD1. V lost 9 bases and J lost 6; bases outside the gene matches: 12. Looked up from germline, CDR1 is SGHTA and CDR2 is FQGTGA. This CDR3 contains 14 residues. CDR3 sequence: CARPPRDRALEQYF. The CDR3 DNA sequence: TGTGCCAGACCGCCGCGGGACAGGGCTCTCGAGCAGTACTTC.

This chain's CDR3 is CASSSHTGNEKLFF. The CDR3 DNA sequence: TGTGCCAGCAGCTCACATACAGGAAATGAAAAACTGTTTTTT. V usage is TRBV6-5 and J usage is TRBJ1-4; TRBD1 is a possible D gene (5 bases). The germline V and J ends were trimmed by 6 bases and 5 bases, with 13 bases remaining between them. This CDR3 has 14 residues. CDR1 and CDR2 from the germline V gene are MNHEY and SVGAGI.

This clone occurred once. In nucleotides, the CDR3 is TGCGCCAGCAGCTTCGGGTCGGCTAGCGGGAGAGGCGAGCAGTACTTC. It yields the protein CASSFGSASGRGEQYF. The chain carries TRBV5-1 and TRBJ2-7; 10 nucleotides match TRBD2. The V gene end was trimmed by 2 bases and the J gene end by 6 bases; junction bases not matched to a gene: 11. CDR3 size: 16 residues. Germline lookup yields CDR1 SGHRS and CDR2 YFSETQ. Using reference TRBV5-1 and TRBJ2-7 for the parts outside the CDR3, the full variable domain is KAGVTQTPRYLIKTRGQQVTLSCSPISGHRSVSWYQQTPGQGLQFLFEYFSETQRNKGNFPGRFSGRQFSNSRSEMNVSTLELGDSALYLCASSFGSASGRGEQYFGPGTRLTVT.

This chain connects TRBV28 to TRBJ1-6; D gene unclear. Germline CDR1 and CDR2: MDHEN and SYDVKM. This CDR3 has 16 residues. V was trimmed by 4 bases and J by 0 bases, leaving 10 bases between them. CDR3 sequence reads: CASSYHWSSYNSPLHF. CDR3 in DNA: TGTGCCAGCAGTTACCACTGGAGCTCCTATAATTCACCCCTCCACTTT.

The J gene is TRBJ2-1, the V gene TRBV19; D is possibly TRBD1 (5 bases). The length of the CDR3 is 15 residues. Per the germline V gene, CDR1 is LNHDA and CDR2 is SQIVND (reference sequence). V was shortened by 3 bases and J by 3 bases, with 12 bases between the two germline ends. Written as DNA, the CDR3 is TGTGCCAGTAGTATGTGGGGCCCTAACTACAATGAGCAGTTCTTC. It yields the protein CASSMWGPNYNEQFF.

V usage is TRBV4-1 and J usage is TRBJ2-3; 8 nucleotides match TRBD2. The V segment lost 5 bases and the J segment 5 bases; nucleotides outside the gene matches: 12. Germline V lookup: CDR1 MGHRA, CDR2 YSYEKL. The CDR3 length is 16 residues. In nucleotides, the CDR3 is TGCGCCAGCAGCTTCCTAGGGCGGGGGGCGGAAGATACGCAGTATTTT. This codes for CASSFLGRGAEDTQYF.

In its sample, this clone was seen once. The chain is built from TRBV5-4 and TRBJ2-5, with 7 bases that match TRBD1. Germline V gene data show CDR1 as SGHNT and CDR2 as YYREEE (reference sequence). The length of the CDR3 is 15 residues. J lost 2 bases, V lost 3 bases, and 7 bases had no gene match. CDR3: CASSSPGQTQETQYF. CDR3 in DNA: TGTGCCAGCAGCTCGCCGGGACAGACACAAGAGACCCAGTACTTC.

The genes are TRBV7-2 and TRBJ2-5; TRBD1 matches 7 bases. CDR1 is SGHTA, CDR2 FQGNSA, per germline. The CDR3 contains 13 residues. The V segment lost 5 bases and the J segment 5 bases; nucleotides outside the gene matches: 5. DNA of the CDR3: TGTGCCAGCAGCCCCGACAGGGATGAGACCCAGTACTTC. Amino acids: CASSPDRDETQYF. The variable domain in full, with the rest retrieved from reference TRBV7-2 and TRBJ2-5, is GAGVSQSPSNKVTEKGKDVELRCDPISGHTALYWYRQSLGQGLEFLIYFQGNSAPDKSGLPSDRFSAERTGGSVSTLTIQRTQQEDSAVYLCASSPDRDETQYFGPGTRLLVL.

The rearrangement joins TRBV19 to TRBJ2-5, with unresolved D. CDR1 is LNHDA, CDR2 SQIVND, per germline (reference sequence). The length of the CDR3 is 14 residues. V was shortened by 1 base and J by 3 bases, with 9 bases between the two germline ends. In nucleotides, the CDR3 is TGTGCCAGTAGTATAGTCGGCGGAAAAGAGACCCAGTACTTC. Amino acid sequence: CASSIVGGKETQYF.

This clone was seen a few times. The genes are TRBV12-5 and TRBJ2-4; weak D call: TRBD2 (6 bases). Germline CDR1 reads LGHNT; CDR2 reads FRNRAP. Trimming shortened V by 0 bases and J by 3 bases, and 12 bases separated the two germline ends. This CDR3 has 16 amino acids. The CDR3 DNA follows: TGTGCTAGTGGTTTGGTACTTGCGGGACGCAAAAACATTCAGTACTTC. Amino acids: CASGLVLAGRKNIQYF.